This T cell receptor beta chain originates from a study of cytomegalovirus exposure and HLA in healthy donors. Study-level information: In a previous analysis, 110 million or so unique TCR beta sequences were found from 150 million to 200 million T cells.

The study ran its PCR with 60 Vbeta and 13 Jbeta primers. Some clones are missing from TCRdb's copy, which holds only in-frame ones; the method was immunoSEQ multiplex PCR. Altogether 55,000 to 70,000 clones are present, 75% to 80% being singletons, with the ten largest covering 7.8%. CDR3 length equals 15 residues. The trim removed 0 bases at V and 5 bases at J, leaving 4 bases unmatched. Germline assignment: CDR1 MGHDK and CDR2 SYGVNS. The clonotype was recovered from a man younger than 35 in good health and CMV-seropositive. The sequenced material came from PBMCs. The gene calls are TRBV25-1 and TRBJ2-1, with TRBD2 identical over 7 bases. This CDR3 reads CASSEYGRGDNEQFF. CDR3 coding DNA: TGTGCCAGCAGTGAATACGGTCGGGGGGACAATGAGCAGTTCTTC.